The 9 T cell receptor beta chains below were found in one sample sequenced in a study of blood T cell repertoires in COVID-19. Only in-frame clones appear in the TCRdb table, and some are missing; sequencing was by immunoSEQ multiplex PCR. The sample carries 500,000 or so clones, about nine tenths recorded once. Material for sequencing was PBMCs or T cells enriched from blood (not recorded which). The receptor set was obtained from a woman under 30 who had recovered from COVID-19.

As concerns this clone: A junction end diverges from the germline sequence, so it may reflect a read error. The rearrangement uses TRBV19 and TRBJ2-3; 11 bases are a match to TRBD2. The CDR3 sequence is 14 residues long. Per the germline V gene, CDR1 is LNHDA and CDR2 is SQIVND (reference sequence). CDR3 residues: CASSTPRLAGRIDF. CDR3 DNA: TGTGCCAGTAGTACCCCGCGACTAGCGGGGAGGATCGATTTT.

This clone was counted a single time. This rearrangement joins TRBV30 to TRBJ1-2; 9 positions match TRBD1. The CDR3 runs to 16 residues. Germline trimming cut 5 bases from V and 8 bases from J; bases unmatched to any gene: 18. Looked up from germline, CDR1 is GTSNPN and CDR2 is SVGIG (reference sequence). The chain's CDR3 is CAWYPGQGRLSKGYTF. The CDR3 DNA sequence: TGTGCCTGGTATCCGGGACAGGGTCGCCTATCTAAAGGCTACACCTTC.

The chain has TRBV6-4 and TRBJ2-7, with D tentatively TRBD1 (5 bases). This CDR3 region has 13 residues. V was clipped by 3 bases and J by 5 bases, with 11 bases between them. CDR1 is MRHNA, CDR2 SNTAGT, per germline. Written as DNA, the CDR3 is TGTGCCAGCAGTGAGGAGCTAGGGGACGAGCAGTACTTC. Encoded protein: CASSEELGDEQYF.

The rearrangement uses TRBV18 and TRBJ1-5; TRBD1 agrees at 7 bases. From germline, CDR1 is KGHSH and CDR2 LQKENI. V shed 3 bases, J shed 5 bases, and the junction held 4 bases outside the gene matches. The CDR3 contains 14 residues. CDR3 bases: TGTGCCAGCTCACCCCGGGACAGCTATCAGCCCCAGCATTTT. As protein: CASSPRDSYQPQHF.

The chain employs TRBV6-5 and TRBJ1-1, with a weak D call TRBD1 (5 bases). Trimming pared 6 bases from V and 0 bases from J, leaving 11 bases between. The CDR3 runs to 14 residues. Germline V gene data show CDR1 as MNHEY and CDR2 as SVGAGI. The CDR3 sequence is CASRARQLNTEAFF. The CDR3 coding sequence is TGTGCCAGCAGGGCAAGACAGTTGAACACTGAAGCTTTCTTT.

The genes are TRBV30 and TRBJ1-2, with TRBD1 matching over 11 bases. The CDR3 spans 15 residues. Trimming at V came to 7 bases and at J to 4 bases, leaving 11 bases not matched to a gene. Looked up from germline, CDR1 is GTSNPN and CDR2 is SVGIG (reference sequence). In DNA form, the CDR3 reads TGTGCCTCCGGACAGGGGGCGCCCAGGGGCTATGGCTACACCTTC. This encodes CASGQGAPRGYGYTF.

The chain joins TRBV29-1 to TRBJ2-6; 9 positions agree with TRBD1. The V and J ends lost 6 bases and 3 bases, in that order; junction bases with no gene match: 3. The germline V gene has CDR1 SQVTM and CDR2 ANQGSEA. This CDR3 has 14 residues. The CDR3 DNA reads TGCAGCGTACAGGGGGCGCGTGGGGCCAACGTCCTGACTTTC. It encodes CSVQGARGANVLTF.

J is TRBJ1-2 and V is TRBV5-1; TRBD1 agrees at 9 bases. The V gene's germline CDR1 is SGHRS and CDR2 YFSETQ. Trimming took 2 bases from V and 6 from J; bases not matched to a gene: 8. CDR3 size: 15 residues. CDR3 sequence: CASSFTPGQGNGYTF. In DNA form, the CDR3 reads TGCGCCAGCAGCTTCACTCCGGGACAGGGAAATGGCTACACCTTC.

The V call is TRBV5-1, the J call TRBJ2-6, with D tentatively TRBD2 (6 bases). Germline lookup yields CDR1 SGHRS and CDR2 YFSETQ. V was clipped by 1 base and J by 0 bases, with 11 bases between them. This CDR3 contains 17 residues. The CDR3 region has the DNA TGCGCCAGCAGCTTGCCCGGGAGCAGCTCTGGGGCCAACGTCCTGACTTTC. Translated, it gives CASSLPGSSSGANVLTF. Drawing the rest from reference TRBV5-1 and TRBJ2-6, the complete variable domain is KAGVTQTPRYLIKTRGQQVTLSCSPISGHRSVSWYQQTPGQGLQFLFEYFSETQRNKGNFPGRFSGRQFSNSRSEMNVSTLELGDSALYLCASSLPGSSSGANVLTFGAGSRLTVL.